This T cell receptor beta chain was captured in a study of technical replicates of blood from several donors. V dropped 0 bases and J dropped 0 bases, with 8 bases sitting between them. Per the germline V gene, CDR1 is LNHNV and CDR2 is YYDKDF (reference sequence). CDR3 length: 16 residues. Generated by immunoSEQ multiplex PCR, the TCRdb table keeps only in-frame clones and is missing some. This table has tens of thousands of clones, nearly 95% appearing once. The TCR originated in a human donor in good health. Some clones in this sample may be carry-over from other donors' samples. The chain joins TRBV15 to TRBJ2-2; a weak D match, TRBD2 (5 bases). Material for sequencing was PBMCs. The CDR3 sequence: CATSRDLAANTGELFF. As DNA, the CDR3 is TGTGCCACCAGCAGAGATCTAGCAGCGAACACCGGGGAGCTGTTTTTT. The full variable domain, completed using reference TRBV15 and TRBJ2-2, is DAMVIQNPRYQVTQFGKPVTLSCSQTLNHNVMYWYQQKSSQAPKLLFHYYDKDFNNEADTPDNFQSRRPNTSFCFLDIRSPGLGDTAMYLCATSRDLAANTGELFFGEGSRLTVL.